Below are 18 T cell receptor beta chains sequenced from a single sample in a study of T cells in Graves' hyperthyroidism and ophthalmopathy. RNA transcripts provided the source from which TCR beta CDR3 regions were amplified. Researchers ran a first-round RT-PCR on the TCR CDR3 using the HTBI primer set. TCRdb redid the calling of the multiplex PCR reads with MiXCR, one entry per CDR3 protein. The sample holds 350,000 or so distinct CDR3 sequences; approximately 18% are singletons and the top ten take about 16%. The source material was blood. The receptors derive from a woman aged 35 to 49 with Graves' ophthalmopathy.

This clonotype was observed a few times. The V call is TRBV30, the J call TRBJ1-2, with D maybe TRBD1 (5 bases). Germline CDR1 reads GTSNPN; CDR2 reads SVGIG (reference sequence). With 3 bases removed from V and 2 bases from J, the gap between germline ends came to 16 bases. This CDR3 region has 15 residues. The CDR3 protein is CAWRGVGRTNYGYTF. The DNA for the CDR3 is TGTGCCTGGAGGGGGGTGGGACGGACCAACTATGGCTACACCTTC.

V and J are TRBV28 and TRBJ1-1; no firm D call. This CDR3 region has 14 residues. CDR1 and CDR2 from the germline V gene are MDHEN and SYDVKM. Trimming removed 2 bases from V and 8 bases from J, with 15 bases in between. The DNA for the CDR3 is TGTGCCAGCAGTTTAGGTTTTGGCAAGCGAGAAGCTTTCTTT. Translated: CASSLGFGKREAFF.

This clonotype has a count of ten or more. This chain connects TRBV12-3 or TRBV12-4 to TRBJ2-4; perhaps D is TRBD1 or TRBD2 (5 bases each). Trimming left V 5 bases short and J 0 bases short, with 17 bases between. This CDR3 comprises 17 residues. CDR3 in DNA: TGTGCCAGCAGTCCCATCCCTCGGGACCTAGCCAAAAACATTCAGTACTTC. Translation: CASSPIPRDLAKNIQYF.

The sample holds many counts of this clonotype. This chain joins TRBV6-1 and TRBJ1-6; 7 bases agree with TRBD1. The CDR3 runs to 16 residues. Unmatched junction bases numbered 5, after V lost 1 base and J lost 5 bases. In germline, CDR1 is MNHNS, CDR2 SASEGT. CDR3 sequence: CASSEVPGGNNSPLHF. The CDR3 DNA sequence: TGTGCCAGCAGTGAAGTGCCAGGGGGAAATAATTCACCCCTCCACTTT.

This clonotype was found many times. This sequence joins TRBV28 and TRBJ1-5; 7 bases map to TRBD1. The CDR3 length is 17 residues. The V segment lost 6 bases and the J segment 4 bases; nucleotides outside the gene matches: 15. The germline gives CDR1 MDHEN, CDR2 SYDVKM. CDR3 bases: TGTGCCAGCAGACTTAGGGGGCACAGGAATCCGAATCAGCCCCAGCATTTT. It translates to CASRLRGHRNPNQPQHF. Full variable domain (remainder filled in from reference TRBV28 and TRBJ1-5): DVKVTQSSRYLVKRTGEKVFLECVQDMDHENMFWYRQDPGLGLRLIYFSYDVKMKEKGDIPEGYSVSREKKERFSLILESASTNQTSMYLCASRLRGHRNPNQPQHFGDGTRLSIL.

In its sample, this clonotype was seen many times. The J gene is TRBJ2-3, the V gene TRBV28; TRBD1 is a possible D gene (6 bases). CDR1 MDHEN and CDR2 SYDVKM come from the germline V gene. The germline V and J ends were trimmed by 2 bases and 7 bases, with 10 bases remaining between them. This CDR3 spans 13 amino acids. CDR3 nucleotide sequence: TGTGCCAGCAGTTTAACAGGGAGTTATACGCAGTATTTT. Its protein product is CASSLTGSYTQYF.

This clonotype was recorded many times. The CDR3 DNA is TGTGCCAGCAGCCACGAGACCCAGTACTTC. Residues: CASSHETQYF. The genes are TRBV7-9 and TRBJ2-5; D gene ambiguous. V shed 5 bases and J shed 5 bases, with 3 bases lying between them. Germline V CDR1 and CDR2: SEHNR, FQNEAQ (reference sequence). The CDR3 is 10 amino acids.

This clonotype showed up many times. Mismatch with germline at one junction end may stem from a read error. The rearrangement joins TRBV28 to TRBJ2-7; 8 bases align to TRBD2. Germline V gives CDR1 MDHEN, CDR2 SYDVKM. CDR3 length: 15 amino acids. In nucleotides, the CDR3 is TGTGCCGGCAGTCCCACTAGCGGATCCTCCTACGAGCAGTACTTC. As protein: CAGSPTSGSSYEQYF.

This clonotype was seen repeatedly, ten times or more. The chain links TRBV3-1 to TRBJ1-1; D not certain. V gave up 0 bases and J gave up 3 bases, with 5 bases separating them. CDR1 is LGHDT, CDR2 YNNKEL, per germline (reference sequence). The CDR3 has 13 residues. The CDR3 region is CASSQDQDTEAFF. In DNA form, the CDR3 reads TGTGCCAGCAGCCAAGATCAGGACACTGAAGCTTTCTTT.

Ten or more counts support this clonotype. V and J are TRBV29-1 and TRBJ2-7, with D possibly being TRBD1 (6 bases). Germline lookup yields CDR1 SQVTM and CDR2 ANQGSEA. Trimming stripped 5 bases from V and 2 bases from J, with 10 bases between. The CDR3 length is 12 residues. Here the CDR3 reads CSVSPGAYEQYF. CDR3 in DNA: TGCAGCGTTTCTCCAGGGGCCTACGAGCAGTACTTC.

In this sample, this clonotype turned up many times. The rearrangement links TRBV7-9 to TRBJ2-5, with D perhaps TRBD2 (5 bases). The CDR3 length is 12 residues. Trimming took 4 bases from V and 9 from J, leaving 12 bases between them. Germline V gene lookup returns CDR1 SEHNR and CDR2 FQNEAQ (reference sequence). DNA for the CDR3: TGTGCCAGCAGCTCACGGATGCGGGCCCAGTACTTC. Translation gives CASSSRMRAQYF.

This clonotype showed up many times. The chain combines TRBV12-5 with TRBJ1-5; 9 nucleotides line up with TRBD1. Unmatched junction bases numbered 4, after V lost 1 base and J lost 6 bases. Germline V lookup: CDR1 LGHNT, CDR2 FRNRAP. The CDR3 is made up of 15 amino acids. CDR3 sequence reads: CASGLGTGAGQPQHF. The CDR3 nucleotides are TGTGCTAGTGGTTTGGGGACAGGGGCAGGTCAGCCCCAGCATTTT. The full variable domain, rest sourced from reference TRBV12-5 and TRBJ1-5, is DARVTQTPRHKVTEMGQEVTMRCQPILGHNTVFWYRQTMMQGLELLAYFRNRAPLDDSGMPKDRFSAEMPDATLATLKIQPSEPRDSAVYFCASGLGTGAGQPQHFGDGTRLSIL.

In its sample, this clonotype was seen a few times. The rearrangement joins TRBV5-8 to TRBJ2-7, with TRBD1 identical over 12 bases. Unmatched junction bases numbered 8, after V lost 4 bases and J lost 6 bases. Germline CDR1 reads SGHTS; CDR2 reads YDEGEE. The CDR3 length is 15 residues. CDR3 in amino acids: CASSGPRDRGREQYF. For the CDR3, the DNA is TGTGCCAGCAGCGGGCCCCGGGACAGGGGGCGCGAGCAGTACTTC.

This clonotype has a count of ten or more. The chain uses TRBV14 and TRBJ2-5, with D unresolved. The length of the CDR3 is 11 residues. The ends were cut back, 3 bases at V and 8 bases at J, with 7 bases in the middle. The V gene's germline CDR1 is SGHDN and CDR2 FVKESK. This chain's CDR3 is CASSHAETQYF. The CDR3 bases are TGTGCCAGCAGCCATGCGGAAACCCAGTACTTC.

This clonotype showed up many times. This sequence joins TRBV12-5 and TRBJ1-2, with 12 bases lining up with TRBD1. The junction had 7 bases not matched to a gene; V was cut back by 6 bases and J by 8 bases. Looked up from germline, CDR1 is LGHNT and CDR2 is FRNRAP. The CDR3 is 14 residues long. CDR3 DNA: TGTGCTAGTGGCCTTGGGACAGGGGGCGAAGGCTACACCTTC. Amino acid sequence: CASGLGTGGEGYTF.

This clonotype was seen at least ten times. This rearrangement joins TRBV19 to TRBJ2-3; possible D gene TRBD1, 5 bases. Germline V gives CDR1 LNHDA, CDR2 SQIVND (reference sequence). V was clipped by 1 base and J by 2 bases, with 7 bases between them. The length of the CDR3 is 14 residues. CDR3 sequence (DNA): TGTGCCAGTAGTATAGGACAGAACACAGATACGCAGTATTTT. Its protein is CASSIGQNTDTQYF.

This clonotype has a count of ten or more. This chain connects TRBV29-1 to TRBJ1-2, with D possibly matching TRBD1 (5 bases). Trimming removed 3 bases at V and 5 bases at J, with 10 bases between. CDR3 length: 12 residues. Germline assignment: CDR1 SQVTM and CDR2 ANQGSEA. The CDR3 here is CSVDEAGYGYTF. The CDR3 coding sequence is TGCAGCGTTGACGAGGCAGGGTATGGCTACACCTTC.

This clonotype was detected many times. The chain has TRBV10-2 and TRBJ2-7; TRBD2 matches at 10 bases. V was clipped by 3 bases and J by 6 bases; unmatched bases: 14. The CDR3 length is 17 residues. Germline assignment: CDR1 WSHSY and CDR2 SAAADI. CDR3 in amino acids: CASSDLAGVKGFGEQYF. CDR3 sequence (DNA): TGCGCCAGCAGTGATCTAGCGGGAGTCAAGGGATTTGGCGAGCAGTACTTC.